Below, 9 T cell receptor beta chains from the same sample are listed, as sequenced in a study of cytomegalovirus exposure and HLA in healthy donors (dated by TCRdb to 2016 to 2017). To prepare the library, the immunoSEQ multiplex PCR assay was applied. The multiplex PCR relied on a mix of 60 forward primers for TCR Vbeta segments and 13 reverse primers for TCR Jbeta segments. TCRdb took over this immuneACCESS table, retaining in-frame rearrangements with V and J assigned. Such tables are incomplete; in checked studies, under half of the missing clones stem from an unresolved V gene, and the remainder is unexplained. The sample table shows fewer than 200,000 clones, and around 80% are seen once. 4.9% of the sample lies in the top ten. The sequenced sample consisted of PBMCs. These receptor sequences come from a male donor in good health and CMV-seronegative.

This clone has just one count. The chain carries TRBV27 and TRBJ1-4; D possibly corresponds to TRBD1 (5 bases). Trimming shortened V by 6 bases and J by 4 bases, and 12 bases separated the two germline ends. Germline CDR1 and CDR2: MNHEY and SMNVEV (reference sequence). This CDR3 is built from 14 residues. This CDR3 is CASSTRGGNEKLFF. The DNA for the CDR3 is TGTGCCAGCAGCACTCGGGGGGGTAATGAAAAACTGTTTTTT. Complete variable domain (other parts from reference TRBV27 and TRBJ1-4): EAQVTQNPRYLITVTGKKLTVTCSQNMNHEYMSWYRQDPGLGLRQIYYSMNVEVTDKGDVPEGYKVSRKEKRNFPLILESPSPNQTSLYFCASSTRGGNEKLFFGSGTQLSVL.

The genes are TRBV19 and TRBJ2-1, with 12 bases lining up with TRBD2. V shed 7 bases and J 0 bases; nucleotides not matched to a gene: 13. The germline V gene has CDR1 LNHDA and CDR2 SQIVND (reference sequence). CDR3 size: 19 residues. The CDR3 protein is CASKARASGRVSSYNEQFF. The CDR3 DNA reads TGTGCCAGTAAAGCGAGGGCTAGCGGGAGGGTGAGCTCCTACAATGAGCAGTTCTTC.

This chain connects TRBV5-1 to TRBJ1-4; D is uncertain. The CDR3 is made up of 13 amino acids. V shed 2 bases and J shed 8 bases, with 10 bases lying between them. CDR1 SGHRS and CDR2 YFSETQ come from the germline V gene. Here the CDR3 reads CASSFPGSEKLFF. DNA of the CDR3: TGCGCCAGCAGCTTTCCAGGATCAGAAAAACTGTTTTTT.

The table lists this clone with a few counts. Other DNA sequences in the same sample also yield this CDR3. The CDR3 DNA sequence: TGTGCCAGTAGTATCGGGGGAGGGGAAGCTTTCTTT. Encoded protein: CASSIGGGEAFF. This rearrangement joins TRBV19 to TRBJ1-1, with D tentatively TRBD1 (5 bases). This CDR3 region has 12 residues. CDR1 LNHDA and CDR2 SQIVND come from the germline V gene (reference sequence). Trimming took 3 bases from V and 8 from J, leaving 10 bases between them.

This chain uses TRBV9 with TRBJ2-1, with 8 bases lining up with TRBD1. V lost 3 bases to trimming and J lost 4 bases; unmatched junction nucleotides: 0. Germline values: CDR1 SGDLS, CDR2 YYNGEE. CDR3 length: 13 amino acids. CDR3 coding DNA: TGTGCCAGCAGCGGGACAGGGTACAATGAGCAGTTCTTC. It encodes CASSGTGYNEQFF. The variable domain in full, completed from reference TRBV9 and TRBJ2-1, reads DSGVTQTPKHLITATGQRVTLRCSPRSGDLSVYWYQQSLDQGLQFLIQYYNGEERAKGNILERFSAQQFPDLHSELNLSSLELGDSALYFCASSGTGYNEQFFGPGTRLTVL.

The chain employs TRBV7-3 and TRBJ2-5; 12 bases are shared with TRBD2. V lost 4 bases to trimming and J lost 4 bases; unmatched junction nucleotides: 4. CDR3 length equals 15 residues. The germline CDR1 and CDR2 sequences are SGHTA and FQGTGA. CDR3 protein: CASSSLAGGLETQYF. CDR3 nucleotide sequence: TGTGCCAGCAGCTCCCTAGCGGGAGGGCTAGAGACCCAGTACTTC. Using reference TRBV7-3 and TRBJ2-5 for the parts outside the CDR3, the full variable domain is GAGVSQTPSNKVTEKGKYVELRCDPISGHTALYWYRQSLGQGPEFLIYFQGTGAADDSGLPNDRFFAVRPEGSVSTLKIQRTERGDSAVYLCASSSLAGGLETQYFGPGTRLLVL.

The chain carries TRBV4-2 and TRBJ2-7; 14 nucleotides match TRBD2. Germline-derived CDR1 and CDR2 are LGHNA and YNFKEQ. The CDR3 has 16 amino acids. V lost 0 bases, J lost 3 bases, and 1 base stayed unmatched. The CDR3 DNA follows: TGTGCCAGCAGCCAAGAGGGACTAGCGGGAGACTACGAGCAGTACTTC. Amino acid sequence: CASSQEGLAGDYEQYF.

This clone was observed a handful of times. The rearrangement links TRBV6-6 to TRBJ2-4; perhaps TRBD2 as D (6 bases). Trimming took 2 bases from V and 5 from J, leaving 10 bases between them. CDR3 size: 14 residues. Germline loops: CDR1 MNHNY, CDR2 SVGAGI (reference sequence). CDR3 loop: CASSYGGAENIQYF. The CDR3 DNA reads as TGTGCCAGCAGTTACGGAGGGGCGGAAAACATTCAGTACTTC.

The chain couples TRBV9 to TRBJ2-2; TRBD2 matches 9 bases. The CDR3 has 17 amino acids. The ends lost 4 bases at V and 4 bases at J; junction bases unmatched: 11. Germline lookup yields CDR1 SGDLS and CDR2 YYNGEE. CDR3 in DNA: TGTGCCAGCAGCCCCCAGGCGGGAGGGCGGAGCACCGGGGAGCTGTTTTTT. It is translated as CASSPQAGGRSTGELFF.